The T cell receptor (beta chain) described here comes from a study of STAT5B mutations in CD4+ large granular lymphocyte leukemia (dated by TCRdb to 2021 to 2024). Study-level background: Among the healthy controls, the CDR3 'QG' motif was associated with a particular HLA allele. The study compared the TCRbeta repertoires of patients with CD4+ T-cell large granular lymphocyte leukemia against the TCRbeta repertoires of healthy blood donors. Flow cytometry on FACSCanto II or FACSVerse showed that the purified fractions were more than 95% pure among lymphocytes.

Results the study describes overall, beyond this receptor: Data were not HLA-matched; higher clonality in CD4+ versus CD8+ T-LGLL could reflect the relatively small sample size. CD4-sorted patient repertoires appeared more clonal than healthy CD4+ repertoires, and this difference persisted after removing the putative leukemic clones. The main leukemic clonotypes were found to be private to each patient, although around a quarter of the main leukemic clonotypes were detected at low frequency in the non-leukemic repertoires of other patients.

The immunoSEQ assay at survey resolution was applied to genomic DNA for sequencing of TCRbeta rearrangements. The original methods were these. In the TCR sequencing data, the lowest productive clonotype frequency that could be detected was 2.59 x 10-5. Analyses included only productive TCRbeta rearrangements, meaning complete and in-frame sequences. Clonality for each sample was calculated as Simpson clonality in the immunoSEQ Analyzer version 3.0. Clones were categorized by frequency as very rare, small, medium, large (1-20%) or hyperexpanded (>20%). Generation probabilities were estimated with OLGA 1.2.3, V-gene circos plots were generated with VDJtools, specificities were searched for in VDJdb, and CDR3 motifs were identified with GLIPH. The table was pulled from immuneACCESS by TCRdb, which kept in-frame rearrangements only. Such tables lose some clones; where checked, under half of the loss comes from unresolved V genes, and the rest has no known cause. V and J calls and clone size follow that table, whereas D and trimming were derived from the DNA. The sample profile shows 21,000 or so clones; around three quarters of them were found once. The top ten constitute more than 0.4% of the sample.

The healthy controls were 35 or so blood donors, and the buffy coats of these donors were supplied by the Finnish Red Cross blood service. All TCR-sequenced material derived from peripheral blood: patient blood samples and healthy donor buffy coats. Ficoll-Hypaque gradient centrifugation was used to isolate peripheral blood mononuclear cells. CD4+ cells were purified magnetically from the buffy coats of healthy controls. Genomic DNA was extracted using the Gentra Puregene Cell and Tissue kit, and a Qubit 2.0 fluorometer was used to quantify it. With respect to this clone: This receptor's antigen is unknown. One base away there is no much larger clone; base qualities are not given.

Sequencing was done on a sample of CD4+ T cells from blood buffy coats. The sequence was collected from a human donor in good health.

At the DNA level, the sequence is TGTGCCAGCAGCCCCCGGGACTTGGGGGGCACCATATATTTT. This yields the protein CASSPRDLGGTIYF. The rearranged segments are TRBV2 and TRBJ1-3, with TRBD1 tentatively as D gene (5 bases match). Sequences SNHLY (CDR1) and FYNNEI (CDR2) are obtained from the germline V gene. V is reduced by 6 bases and J by 9 bases, leaving a spacing of 18 bases between them. Counted from cysteine to phenylalanine, this CDR3 has 14 amino acids. Only the CDR3 portion is preserved as DNA: 42 bases, with reading frame beginning at the first base.